A single sample is the source of the 24 T cell receptor beta chains below, sequenced in a study of T cell repertoires in cytomegalovirus infection. MiXCR was run by TCRdb on the reads, yielding one entry per CDR3 protein. There are around 210,000 distinct CDR3 sequences in the sample; 6% to 8% occur only once, and around 6.5% lies in the top ten. The sequencing input was PBMCs. These receptors all stem from a human donor in good health (CMV status not recorded). Some clones in this sample may be carry-over from other donors' samples.

Ten or more counts support this clonotype. The chain is built from TRBV7-2 and TRBJ2-5; 7 positions match TRBD1. Losses at the gene ends were 4 bases for V and 5 bases for J; bases not matched to a gene: 10. The CDR3 has 15 amino acids. Germline lookup yields CDR1 SGHTA and CDR2 FQGNSA. In DNA, the CDR3 is TGTGCCAGCAGCTCCCAGACAGGGTCGGGGGAGACCCAGTACTTC. The encoded protein is CASSSQTGSGETQYF. The full variable domain, with the rest looked up from reference TRBV7-2 and TRBJ2-5, is GAGVSQSPSNKVTEKGKDVELRCDPISGHTALYWYRQSLGQGLEFLIYFQGNSAPDKSGLPSDRFSAERTGGSVSTLTIQRTQQEDSAVYLCASSSQTGSGETQYFGPGTRLLVL.

At least ten counts were recorded for this clonotype. The chain uses TRBV7-2 and TRBJ1-4, with D perhaps TRBD1 (6 bases). The CDR3 totals 16 residues. Trimming took 1 base from V and 4 from J, leaving 13 bases between them. CDR1 and CDR2 from the germline V gene are SGHTA and FQGNSA. CDR3 DNA: TGTGCCAGCAGCTTAGGAATTCGGACAGTTAATGAAAAACTGTTTTTT. The encoded protein is CASSLGIRTVNEKLFF.

This clonotype showed up just a few times. The gene calls are TRBV4-3 and TRBJ2-3, with 7 positions matching TRBD2. V was pared by 0 bases and J by 2 bases, with 11 bases of the junction left unmatched. The CDR3 extends over 18 amino acids. CDR1 is LGHNA, CDR2 YSLEER, per germline. CDR3 sequence: CASSQDHGGTGFTDTQYF. The CDR3 nucleotides are TGCGCCAGCAGCCAAGACCACGGGGGGACCGGGTTCACAGATACGCAGTATTTT.

There are many counts of this clonotype. The V gene is TRBV19, the J gene TRBJ2-7; 9 nucleotides match TRBD2. The trim removed 7 bases at V and 2 bases at J, leaving 9 bases unmatched. CDR1 and CDR2 (germline): LNHDA, SQIVND (reference sequence). The CDR3 is 15 residues long. The chain's CDR3 is CASTPAGGVTYEQYF. CDR3 coding DNA: TGTGCCAGTACCCCGGCGGGAGGGGTCACCTACGAGCAGTACTTC.

CDR3 loop: CASSPRVTAVNYGYTF. Written as DNA, the CDR3 is TGTGCCAGCTCACCACGGGTCACAGCAGTTAACTATGGCTACACCTTC. The V call is TRBV18, the J call TRBJ1-2; D is unresolved. Trimming shortened V by 1 base and J by 1 base, and 13 bases separated the two germline ends. The germline V gene has CDR1 KGHSH and CDR2 LQKENI. The length of the CDR3 is 16 residues.

The V call is TRBV11-2, the J call TRBJ2-1, with TRBD2 matching 12 bases. The CDR3 totals 19 residues. V was pared by 1 base and J by 0 bases, with 7 bases of the junction left unmatched. Per germline, CDR1 SGHAT and CDR2 FQNNGV. CDR3 in DNA: TGTGCCAGCAGCTTAGCACTAGCGGGGGGCCTTAGCTCCTACAATGAGCAGTTCTTC. Protein product: CASSLALAGGLSSYNEQFF.

The J gene is TRBJ1-2, the V gene TRBV29-1, with TRBD1 as a possible D gene (5 bases). Germline V gives CDR1 SQVTM, CDR2 ANQGSEA. CDR3 length equals 13 residues. V lost 7 bases and J lost 8, with 20 bases in between. CDR3 region: CSGKTEASLGYTF. Here the CDR3 DNA reads TGCAGCGGAAAGACAGAAGCCTCCCTGGGCTACACCTTC.

This clonotype was seen many times. This rearrangement joins TRBV5-6 to TRBJ2-1; no definite D call. This CDR3 has 12 amino acids. The V end lost 2 bases, the J end lost 3 bases, and 3 bases lay between the germline ends. In germline, CDR1 is SGHDT, CDR2 YYEEEE. CDR3 sequence: CASSFLYNEQFF. CDR3 coding DNA: TGTGCCAGCAGCTTTCTCTACAATGAGCAGTTCTTC.

This clonotype was recorded at least ten times. This chain joins TRBV5-5 and TRBJ1-6, with no clear D. V was shortened by 3 bases and J by 6 bases, with 10 bases between the two germline ends. Germline V gives CDR1 SGHKS, CDR2 YYEKEE (reference sequence). The CDR3 is 14 residues long. Here the CDR3 reads CASSYSDVNSPLHF. In DNA form, the CDR3 reads TGTGCCAGCAGCTATTCGGACGTTAATTCACCCCTCCACTTT. Drawing the rest from reference TRBV5-5 and TRBJ1-6, the complete variable domain is DAGVTQSPTHLIKTRGQQVTLRCSPISGHKSVSWYQQVLGQGPQFIFQYYEKEERGRGNFPDRFSARQFPNYSSELNVNALLLGDSALYLCASSYSDVNSPLHFGNGTRLTVT.

This clonotype has a count of ten or more. The gene calls are TRBV6-1 and TRBJ2-1; TRBD2 aligns across 9 bases. The germline CDR1 and CDR2 sequences are MNHNS and SASEGT. V lost 8 bases and J lost 2; bases outside the gene matches: 10. CDR3 length: 16 amino acids. The CDR3: CASRSGGQLTYNEQFF. The DNA of the CDR3 is TGTGCCAGCCGAAGCGGGGGGCAGCTTACCTACAATGAGCAGTTCTTC.

In its sample, this clonotype was seen many times. The rearrangement links TRBV12-3 or TRBV12-4 to TRBJ1-4; maybe TRBD1 (6 bases). V lost 4 bases to trimming and J lost 8 bases, with 14 bases between them. This CDR3 comprises 14 residues. The CDR3, as DNA: TGTGCCAGCAGTTCTACAGGGTACGCCGAAAAACTGTTTTTT. It specifies CASSSTGYAEKLFF.

This clonotype was seen ten or more times. The gene calls are TRBV20-1 and TRBJ2-3; 9 bases map to TRBD2. Unmatched junction bases numbered 7, after V lost 0 bases and J lost 6 bases. Germline assignment: CDR1 DFQATT and CDR2 SNEGSKA (reference sequence). The CDR3 length is 15 residues. As DNA, the CDR3 is TGCAGTGCTAGAGATAGGAAGCGGGGGGTCGATACGCAGTATTTT. Its translation is CSARDRKRGVDTQYF.

This clonotype came up many times. The chain carries TRBV4-3 and TRBJ2-3, with D perhaps TRBD1 (5 bases). The CDR3 covers 14 residues. CDR1 is LGHNA, CDR2 YSLEER, per germline. V gave up 4 bases and J gave up 3 bases, with 11 bases separating them. The CDR3 reads CASSPSPGTDTQYF. CDR3 bases: TGCGCCAGCAGCCCGTCCCCAGGGACAGATACGCAGTATTTT.

This clonotype was counted many times. The chain couples TRBV7-2 to TRBJ1-2, with 7 nucleotides matching TRBD1. The CDR3 covers 15 residues. Germline CDR1 and CDR2: SGHTA and FQGNSA. Trimming took 5 bases from V and 2 from J; bases not matched to a gene: 8. The CDR3 DNA follows: TGTGCCAGCAGCCCCCAGGGGGGATTAAACTATGGCTACACCTTC. This encodes CASSPQGGLNYGYTF.

This clonotype showed up just a few times. The chain has TRBV19 and TRBJ1-5; 7 bases fit TRBD1. The ends lost 5 bases at V and 8 bases at J; junction bases unmatched: 9. The CDR3 sequence is 14 residues long. CDR1 is LNHDA and CDR2 is SQIVND in the germline V gene (reference sequence). The CDR3 region has the DNA TGTGCCAGTAGTGCCGACAGGGAAGTAGAGCCCCAGCATTTT. It encodes CASSADREVEPQHF.

This clonotype was found many times. The V gene is TRBV5-1, the J gene TRBJ1-5; D is unclear. Trimming stripped 0 bases from V and 0 bases from J, with 7 bases between. The CDR3 runs 15 residues. Per germline, CDR1 SGHRS and CDR2 YFSETQ. The CDR3 bases are TGCGCCAGCAGCTTGGGGGGAACTAGCAATCAGCCCCAGCATTTT. Amino acids: CASSLGGTSNQPQHF.

This clonotype was picked up many times. This chain uses TRBV7-2 with TRBJ2-2; TRBD2 might be the D (7 bases). The CDR3 length is 16 residues. V was shortened by 1 base and J by 4 bases, with 13 bases between the two germline ends. Germline CDR1 SGHTA, CDR2 FQGNSA. The CDR3 coding sequence is TGTGCCAGCAGCTTAGATTGGCGGGGGCTCACCGGGGAGCTGTTTTTT. Residues: CASSLDWRGLTGELFF.

In this sample, this clonotype turned up many times. The chain has TRBV14 and TRBJ1-6, with D hard to call. Per germline, CDR1 SGHDN and CDR2 FVKESK. Between the trimmed V and J ends, which lost 0 bases and 13 bases, there was a span of 16 bases. The CDR3 consists of 15 residues. The CDR3 DNA follows: TGTGCCAGCAGCCAAGAAATTGTAGGCAGCCATCCCCTCCACTTT. This codes for CASSQEIVGSHPLHF.

Comment on this clonotype: Compared with germline, one end of the junction differs, possibly owing to a read error. The chain has TRBV28 and TRBJ1-2, with 9 bases lining up with TRBD1. Germline CDR1 and CDR2: MDHEN and SYDVKM. The CDR3 is 18 residues long. The CDR3 spells CASGLLSPPGQGGYGYTF. Written as DNA, the CDR3 is TGTGCCAGCGGTTTACTCTCCCCCCCGGGACAGGGTGGCTATGGCTACACCTTC.

This clonotype was detected ten times or more. The chain combines TRBV7-9 with TRBJ2-7; D is ambiguous. Germline lookup yields CDR1 SEHNR and CDR2 FQNEAQ (reference sequence). The CDR3 has 12 residues. The V gene lost 2 bases and the J gene lost 6 bases, with 8 bases spanning the gap. The CDR3, as DNA: TGTGCCAGCAGCTTACGGGCAGGCGAGCAGTACTTC. As protein: CASSLRAGEQYF.

This clonotype was detected ten times or more. V gene TRBV6-2 or TRBV6-3 combines with J gene TRBJ2-2; D uncertain. Germline V gives CDR1 MNHEY, CDR2 SVGEGT. This CDR3 region has 11 residues. The V gene lost 8 bases and the J gene lost 7 bases, with 8 bases spanning the gap. The CDR3 here is CASAPGGELFF. The CDR3 DNA sequence: TGTGCCAGCGCGCCGGGCGGGGAGCTGTTTTTT.

This clonotype was counted ten times or more. This chain connects TRBV18 to TRBJ2-7; D call uncertain. V was clipped by 4 bases and J by 7 bases, with 11 bases between them. Per the germline V gene, CDR1 is KGHSH and CDR2 is LQKENI. The CDR3 contains 12 residues. The CDR3: CASSLSPFEQYF. The CDR3 DNA sequence: TGTGCCAGCTCACTAAGCCCCTTTGAGCAGTACTTC.

This clonotype was detected ten times or more. The gene calls are TRBV6-2 or TRBV6-3 and TRBJ2-4; no definite D call. V lost 0 bases and J lost 3, with 9 bases in between. The CDR3 loop spans 15 amino acids. Germline-derived CDR1 and CDR2 are MNHEY and SVGEGT. The CDR3 region is CASSYSSVDKNIQYF. CDR3 in DNA: TGTGCCAGCAGTTACTCGTCGGTTGACAAAAACATTCAGTACTTC.

This clonotype was observed a handful of times. The chain is built from TRBV20-1 and TRBJ2-1; D not certain. The V and J ends lost 3 bases and 3 bases respectively, with 15 bases between them. This CDR3 contains 15 residues. Germline V gene data show CDR1 as DFQATT and CDR2 as SNEGSKA (reference sequence). The CDR3 nucleotides are TGCAGTGCTAGTAAGGACGGTGTGCTCTACAATGAGCAGTTCTTC. Translating gives CSASKDGVLYNEQFF.